This entry is about one T cell receptor (beta chain). The sample belongs to a study of blood T cell repertoires in COVID-19. Method: immunoSEQ multiplex PCR; TCRdb's copy keeps in-frame clones and lacks some. The table shows about 210,000 clones, with 80% to 90% occurring only once. Germline V gene data show CDR1 as SGHKS and CDR2 as YYEKEE (reference sequence). This CDR3 is 13 amino acids long. V dropped 2 bases and J dropped 5 bases, with 8 bases sitting between them. The J gene is TRBJ2-1, the V gene TRBV5-5; D not certain. The clonotype was recovered from a man aged 35 to 55 with acute or convalescent COVID-19. Specimen: peripheral blood. CDR3 region: CASSFGRDNEQFF. The DNA for the CDR3 is TGTGCCAGCAGCTTCGGTCGGGACAATGAGCAGTTCTTC.